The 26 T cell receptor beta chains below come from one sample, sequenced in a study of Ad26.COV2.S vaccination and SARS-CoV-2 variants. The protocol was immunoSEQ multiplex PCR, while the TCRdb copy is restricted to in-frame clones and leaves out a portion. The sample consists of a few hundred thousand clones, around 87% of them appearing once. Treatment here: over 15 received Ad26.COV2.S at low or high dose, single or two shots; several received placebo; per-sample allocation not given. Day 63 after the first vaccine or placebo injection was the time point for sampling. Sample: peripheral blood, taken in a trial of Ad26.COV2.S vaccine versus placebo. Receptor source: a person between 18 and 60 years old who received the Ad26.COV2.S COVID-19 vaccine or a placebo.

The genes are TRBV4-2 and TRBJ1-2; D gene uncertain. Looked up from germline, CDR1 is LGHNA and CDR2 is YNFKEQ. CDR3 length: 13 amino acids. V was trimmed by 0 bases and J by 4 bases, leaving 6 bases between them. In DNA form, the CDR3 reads TGTGCCAGCAGCCAAGATCTTAGCTATGGCTACACCTTC. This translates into CASSQDLSYGYTF.

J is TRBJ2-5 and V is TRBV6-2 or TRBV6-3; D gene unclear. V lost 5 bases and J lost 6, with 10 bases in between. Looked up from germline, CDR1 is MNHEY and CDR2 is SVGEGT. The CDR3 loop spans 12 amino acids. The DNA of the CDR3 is TGTGCCAGCAGTGAGGTTTGGAAGACCCAGTACTTC. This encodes CASSEVWKTQYF.

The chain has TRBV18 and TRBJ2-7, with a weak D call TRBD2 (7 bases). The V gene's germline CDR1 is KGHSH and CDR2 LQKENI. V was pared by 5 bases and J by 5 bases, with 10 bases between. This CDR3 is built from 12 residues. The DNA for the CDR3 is TGTGCCAGCTCAAGGGGGGGTGACGAGCAGTACTTC. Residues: CASSRGGDEQYF.

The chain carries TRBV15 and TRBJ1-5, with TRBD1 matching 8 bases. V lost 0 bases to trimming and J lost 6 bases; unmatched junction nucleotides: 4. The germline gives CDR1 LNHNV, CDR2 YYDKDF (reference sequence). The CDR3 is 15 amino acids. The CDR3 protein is CATSRDGQGTQPQHF. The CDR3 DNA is TGTGCCACCAGCAGAGATGGACAGGGCACTCAGCCCCAGCATTTT.

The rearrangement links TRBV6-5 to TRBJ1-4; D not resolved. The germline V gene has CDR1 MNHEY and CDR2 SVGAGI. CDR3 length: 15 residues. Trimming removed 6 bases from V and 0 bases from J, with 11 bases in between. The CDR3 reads CASSQRVATNEKLFF. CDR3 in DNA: TGTGCCAGCAGCCAGCGGGTTGCAACTAATGAAAAACTGTTTTTT.

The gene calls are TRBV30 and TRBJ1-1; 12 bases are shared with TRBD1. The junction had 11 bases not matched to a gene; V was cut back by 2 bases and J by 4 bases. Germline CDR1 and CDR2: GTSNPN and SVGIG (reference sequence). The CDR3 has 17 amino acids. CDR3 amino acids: CAWSHGTGGARGTEAFF. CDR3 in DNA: TGTGCCTGGAGTCACGGGACAGGGGGCGCCAGGGGCACTGAAGCTTTCTTT.

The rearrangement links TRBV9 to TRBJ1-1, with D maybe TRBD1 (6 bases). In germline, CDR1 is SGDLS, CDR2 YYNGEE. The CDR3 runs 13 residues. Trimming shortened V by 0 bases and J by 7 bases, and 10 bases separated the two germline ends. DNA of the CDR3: TGTGCCAGCAGCGTAGTGACAGGCCTTGAAGCTTTCTTT. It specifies CASSVVTGLEAFF.

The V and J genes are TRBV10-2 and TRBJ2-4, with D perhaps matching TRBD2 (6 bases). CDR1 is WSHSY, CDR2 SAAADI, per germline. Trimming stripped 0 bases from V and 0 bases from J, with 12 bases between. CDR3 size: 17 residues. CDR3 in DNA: TGCGCCAGCAGTGAGTCGGCGACTAGTCTAGCCAAAAACATTCAGTACTTC. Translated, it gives CASSESATSLAKNIQYF.

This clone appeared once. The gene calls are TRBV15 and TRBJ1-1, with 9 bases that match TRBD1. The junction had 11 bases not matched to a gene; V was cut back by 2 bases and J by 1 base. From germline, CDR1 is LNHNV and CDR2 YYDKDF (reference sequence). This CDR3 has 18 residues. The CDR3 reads CATSRMIGQGWSNTEAFF. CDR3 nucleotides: TGTGCCACCAGCAGAATGATAGGACAGGGGTGGTCGAACACTGAAGCTTTCTTT.

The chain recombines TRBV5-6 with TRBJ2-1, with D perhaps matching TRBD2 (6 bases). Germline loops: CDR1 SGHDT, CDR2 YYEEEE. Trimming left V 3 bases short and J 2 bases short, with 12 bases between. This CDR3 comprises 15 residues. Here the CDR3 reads CASSWGVAAYNEQFF. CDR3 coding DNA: TGTGCCAGCAGCTGGGGAGTAGCGGCCTACAATGAGCAGTTCTTC.

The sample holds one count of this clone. The CDR3 here is CASSLVGDDEQYF. In DNA, the CDR3 is TGTGCCAGCAGCTTGGTGGGGGACGACGAGCAGTACTTC. This chain uses TRBV5-4 with TRBJ2-7; the D call may be TRBD1 or TRBD2 (5 bases each). The CDR3 length is 13 residues. Germline values: CDR1 SGHNT, CDR2 YYREEE (reference sequence). V lost 0 bases and J 5 bases, leaving 9 bases between the germline ends.

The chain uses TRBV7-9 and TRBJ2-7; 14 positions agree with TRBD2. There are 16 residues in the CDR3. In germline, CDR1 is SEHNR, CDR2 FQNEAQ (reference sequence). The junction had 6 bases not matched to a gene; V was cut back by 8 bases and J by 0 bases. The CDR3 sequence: CASAGLAGDSSYEQYF. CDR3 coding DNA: TGTGCCAGCGCGGGACTAGCGGGGGACAGCTCCTACGAGCAGTACTTC. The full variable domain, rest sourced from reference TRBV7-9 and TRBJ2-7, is DTGVSQNPRHKITKRGQNVTFRCDPISEHNRLYWYRQTLGQGPEFLTYFQNEAQLEKSRLLSDRFSAERPKGSFSTLEIQRTEQGDSAMYLCASAGLAGDSSYEQYFGPGTRLTVT.

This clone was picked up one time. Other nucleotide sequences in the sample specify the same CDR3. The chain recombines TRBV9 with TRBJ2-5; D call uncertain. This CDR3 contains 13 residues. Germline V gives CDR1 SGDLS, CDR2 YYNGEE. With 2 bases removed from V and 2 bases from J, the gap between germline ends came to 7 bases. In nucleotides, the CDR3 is TGTGCCAGCAGCGTCGCAGTACAAGAGACCCAGTACTTC. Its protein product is CASSVAVQETQYF.

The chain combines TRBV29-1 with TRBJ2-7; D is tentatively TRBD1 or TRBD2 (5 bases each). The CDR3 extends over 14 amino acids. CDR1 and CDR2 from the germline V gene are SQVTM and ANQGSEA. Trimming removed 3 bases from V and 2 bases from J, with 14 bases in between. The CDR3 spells CSVDGQGAPYEQYF. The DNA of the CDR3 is TGCAGCGTTGATGGGCAGGGAGCACCCTACGAGCAGTACTTC.

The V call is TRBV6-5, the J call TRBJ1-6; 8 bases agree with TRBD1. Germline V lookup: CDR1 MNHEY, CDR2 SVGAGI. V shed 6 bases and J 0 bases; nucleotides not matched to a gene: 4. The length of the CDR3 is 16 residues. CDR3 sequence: CASSYTGGSYNSPLHF. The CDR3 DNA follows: TGTGCCAGCAGCTACACAGGGGGCTCCTATAATTCACCCCTCCACTTT.

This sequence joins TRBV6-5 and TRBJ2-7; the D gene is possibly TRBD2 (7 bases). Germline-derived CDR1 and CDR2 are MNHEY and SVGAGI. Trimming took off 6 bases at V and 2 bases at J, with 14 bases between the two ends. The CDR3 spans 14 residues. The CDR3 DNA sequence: TGTGCCAGCAGCGTAAGGGGGGGCCCCTACGAGCAGTACTTC. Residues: CASSVRGGPYEQYF.

In nucleotides, the CDR3 is TGTGCCAGCAGCCTCGCCGGTAGGGATGGCTACACCTTC. Translation gives CASSLAGRDGYTF. This chain uses TRBV7-3 with TRBJ1-2, with D unresolved. CDR1 is SGHTA and CDR2 is FQGTGA in the germline V gene. The CDR3 covers 13 residues. V dropped 5 bases and J dropped 6 bases, with 13 bases sitting between them.

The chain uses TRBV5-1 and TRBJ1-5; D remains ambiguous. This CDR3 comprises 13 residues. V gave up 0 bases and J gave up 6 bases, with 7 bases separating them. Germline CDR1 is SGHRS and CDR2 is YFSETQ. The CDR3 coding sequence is TGCGCCAGCAGCTTGGGGGGAGGTCAGCCCCAGCATTTT. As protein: CASSLGGGQPQHF.

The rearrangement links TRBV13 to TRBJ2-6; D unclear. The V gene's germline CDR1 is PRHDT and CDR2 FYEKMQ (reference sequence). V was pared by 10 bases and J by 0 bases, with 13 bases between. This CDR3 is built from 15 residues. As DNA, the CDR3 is TGTGCCACTCTTGACCGCCTCTCTGGGGCCAACGTCCTGACTTTC. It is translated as CATLDRLSGANVLTF.

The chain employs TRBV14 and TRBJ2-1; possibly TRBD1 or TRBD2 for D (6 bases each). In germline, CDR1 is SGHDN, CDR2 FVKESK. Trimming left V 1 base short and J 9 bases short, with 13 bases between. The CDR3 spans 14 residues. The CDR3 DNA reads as TGTGCCAGCAGCCAAGGTGCGAGGGGGGTTGAGCAGTTCTTC. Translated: CASSQGARGVEQFF.

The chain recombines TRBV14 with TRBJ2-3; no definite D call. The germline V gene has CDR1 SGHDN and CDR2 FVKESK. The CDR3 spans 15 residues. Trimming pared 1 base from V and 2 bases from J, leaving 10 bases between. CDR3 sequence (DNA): TGTGCCAGCAGCCAAGGTGTGGGAATCACAGATACGCAGTATTTT. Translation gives CASSQGVGITDTQYF.

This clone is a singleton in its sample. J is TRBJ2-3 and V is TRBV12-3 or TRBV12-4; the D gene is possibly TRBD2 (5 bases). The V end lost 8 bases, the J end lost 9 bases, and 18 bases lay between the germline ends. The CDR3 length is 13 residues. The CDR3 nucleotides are TGTGCCAGCCATGATCCTAGGCGCGGGACGCAGTATTTT. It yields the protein CASHDPRRGTQYF.

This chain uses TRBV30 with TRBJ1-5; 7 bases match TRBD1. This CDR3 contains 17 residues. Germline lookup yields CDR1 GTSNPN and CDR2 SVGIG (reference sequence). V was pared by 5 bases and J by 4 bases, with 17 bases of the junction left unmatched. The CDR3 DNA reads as TGTGCCTGGTCCCCGGGACAGCGATCCCCGGGAAATCAGCCCCAGCATTTT. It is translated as CAWSPGQRSPGNQPQHF.

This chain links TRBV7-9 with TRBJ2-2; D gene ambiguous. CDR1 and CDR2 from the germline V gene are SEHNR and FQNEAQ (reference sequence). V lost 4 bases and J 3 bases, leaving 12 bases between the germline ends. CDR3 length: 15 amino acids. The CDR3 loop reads CASSYKLPHTGELFF. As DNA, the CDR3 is TGTGCCAGCAGCTATAAATTACCTCACACCGGGGAGCTGTTTTTT.

The CDR3 bases are TGCGCCAGCAGCTATCGGGTAGAGCGTAATTCACCCCTCCACTTT. Translation: CASSYRVERNSPLHF. The rearrangement joins TRBV5-1 to TRBJ1-6; the D is unclear. Germline lookup yields CDR1 SGHRS and CDR2 YFSETQ. This CDR3 contains 15 residues. With 3 bases removed from V and 6 bases from J, the gap between germline ends came to 13 bases.

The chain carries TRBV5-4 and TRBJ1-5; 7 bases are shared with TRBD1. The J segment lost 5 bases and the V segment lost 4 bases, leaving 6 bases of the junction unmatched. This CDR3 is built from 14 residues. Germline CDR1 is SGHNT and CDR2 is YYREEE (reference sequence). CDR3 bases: TGTGCCAGCAGCCAGGGGGGTTCTTATCAGCCCCAGCATTTT. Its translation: CASSQGGSYQPQHF.